The 21 T cell receptor beta chains in this list originate from one sample, sequenced in a study of blood T cell repertoires in COVID-19. Method: immunoSEQ multiplex PCR; TCRdb's copy keeps in-frame clones and lacks some. The repertoire holds around 160,000 clones, with around 85% as singletons. The sample consisted of peripheral blood. The receptors shown here come from a woman aged 40 to 55 with active or convalescent COVID-19.

The CDR3 DNA is TGTGCCAGCAGTTACTCACAGCACACTGAAGCTTTCTTT. Residues: CASSYSQHTEAFF. V usage is TRBV6-5 and J usage is TRBJ1-1; no firm D call. Germline V lookup: CDR1 MNHEY, CDR2 SVGAGI. The germline V and J ends were trimmed by 0 bases and 3 bases, with 5 bases remaining between them. CDR3 length equals 13 residues.

The chain links TRBV5-1 to TRBJ1-1, with D unclear. Trimming removed 0 bases from V and 2 bases from J, with 2 bases in between. The length of the CDR3 is 12 residues. Germline V lookup: CDR1 SGHRS, CDR2 YFSETQ. The CDR3 DNA follows: TGCGCCAGCAGCTTGGTAAACACTGAAGCTTTCTTT. Its protein product is CASSLVNTEAFF.

The chain employs TRBV20-1 and TRBJ1-2, with a possible D match to TRBD1 (6 bases). V lost 3 bases and J 8 bases, leaving 7 bases between the germline ends. This CDR3 region has 10 residues. The germline V gene encodes CDR1 DFQATT and CDR2 SNEGSKA (reference sequence). The CDR3 DNA reads TGCAGTGCTAGGGACAGCGGCTACACCTTC. Translating gives CSARDSGYTF.

The CDR3: CASSGQGANTEAFF. CDR3 DNA sequence: TGTGCCAGCTCAGGACAGGGGGCGAACACTGAAGCTTTCTTT. This chain connects TRBV18 to TRBJ1-1, with 11 bases aligning to TRBD1. The germline gives CDR1 KGHSH, CDR2 LQKENI. V trimming: 5 bases; J trimming: 1 base; junction bases outside the gene matches: 0. There are 14 residues in the CDR3. The full variable domain, completed using reference TRBV18 and TRBJ1-1, is NAGVMQNPRHLVRRRGQEARLRCSPMKGHSHVYWYRQLPEEGLKFMVYLQKENIIDESGMPKERFSAEFPKEGPSILRIQQVVRGDSAAYFCASSGQGANTEAFFGQGTRLTVV.

The chain recombines TRBV6-6 with TRBJ2-7, with 13 bases that match TRBD2. The length of the CDR3 is 15 residues. The V segment lost 6 bases and the J segment 2 bases; nucleotides outside the gene matches: 4. Germline V gene sequence: CDR1 MNHNY, CDR2 SVGAGI (reference sequence). The CDR3 region has the DNA TGTGCCAGCAGCACCGGACTAGCGGGGGCCTACGAGCAGTACTTC. This codes for CASSTGLAGAYEQYF.

The rearrangement joins TRBV6-2 or TRBV6-3 to TRBJ2-7; D gene unclear. Trimming shortened V by 3 bases and J by 7 bases, and 10 bases separated the two germline ends. Per the germline V gene, CDR1 is MNHEY and CDR2 is SVGEGT. CDR3 length equals 12 residues. The CDR3 DNA reads TGTGCCAGCAGTTATACACGGCGGGAGCAGTACTTC. Translation: CASSYTRREQYF.

CDR3 DNA: TGTGCCAGCAGCTTATGGGAGGGAACCCCTTCACCCCTCCACTTT. This codes for CASSLWEGTPSPLHF. This chain uses TRBV11-2 with TRBJ1-6, with unresolved D. Trimming cost V 2 bases and J 9 bases, with 14 bases left between them. Germline loops: CDR1 SGHAT, CDR2 FQNNGV. This CDR3 region has 15 residues.

The chain recombines TRBV7-2 with TRBJ2-1; TRBD1 matches at 9 bases. In germline, CDR1 is SGHTA, CDR2 FQGNSA. This CDR3 region has 15 residues. V lost 3 bases, J lost 4 bases, and 4 bases stayed unmatched. The CDR3 DNA sequence: TGTGCCAGCAGCTTCGACAGGGGGTCATACAATGAGCAGTTCTTC. It specifies CASSFDRGSYNEQFF.

This clone was seen once. The CDR3 is CASSLRGQGKGVGYTF. The CDR3 nucleotides read TGTGCCAGCAGTTTAAGGGGACAGGGGAAAGGAGTCGGCTACACCTTC. J is TRBJ1-2 and V is TRBV28; TRBD1 agrees at 10 bases. Germline lookup yields CDR1 MDHEN and CDR2 SYDVKM. This CDR3 contains 16 residues. V gave up 2 bases and J gave up 8 bases; unmatched junction bases: 11.

J is TRBJ1-1 and V is TRBV28; possible D gene TRBD1, 6 bases. The CDR3 extends over 14 amino acids. Germline CDR1 reads MDHEN; CDR2 reads SYDVKM. V was trimmed by 7 bases and J by 7 bases, leaving 19 bases between them. The CDR3 loop reads CASTTTGTFSEAFF. CDR3 DNA sequence: TGTGCCAGCACTACGACCGGGACATTCAGTGAAGCTTTCTTT.

This clone was picked up a small number of times. The chain couples TRBV5-1 to TRBJ1-1; TRBD1 matches 7 bases. There are 15 residues in the CDR3. Germline loops: CDR1 SGHRS, CDR2 YFSETQ. V lost 4 bases to trimming and J lost 4 bases; unmatched junction nucleotides: 10. The CDR3 DNA follows: TGCGCCAGCAGCATTCGAACAGGGGTGAGCACTGAAGCTTTCTTT. Encoded protein: CASSIRTGVSTEAFF.

The chain employs TRBV5-4 and TRBJ1-5; 9 positions agree with TRBD1. The germline V gene encodes CDR1 SGHNT and CDR2 YYREEE (reference sequence). CDR3 length: 16 amino acids. The ends lost 2 bases at V and 9 bases at J; junction bases unmatched: 12. The CDR3 nucleotides read TGTGCCAGCAGCTTCCGGGACAGGGCCATTGGGGGGCCCCAGCATTTT. Its protein product is CASSFRDRAIGGPQHF.

V usage is TRBV18 and J usage is TRBJ1-1; D call uncertain. Germline loops: CDR1 KGHSH, CDR2 LQKENI. The CDR3 length is 17 residues. The V end lost 6 bases, the J end lost 0 bases, and 20 bases lay between the germline ends. As DNA, the CDR3 is TGTGCCAGCTCTCTACGGACTGGACGGAAGATGAACACTGAAGCTTTCTTT. The encoded protein is CASSLRTGRKMNTEAFF.

V gene TRBV5-5 combines with J gene TRBJ1-2; unclear D gene. Germline V gene data show CDR1 as SGHKS and CDR2 as YYEKEE (reference sequence). Trimming left V 4 bases short and J 5 bases short, with 9 bases between. The CDR3 is 12 residues long. CDR3 nucleotide sequence: TGTGCCAGCAGCACCGCACAATATGGCTACACCTTC. Its translation is CASSTAQYGYTF. Drawing the rest from reference TRBV5-5 and TRBJ1-2, the complete variable domain is DAGVTQSPTHLIKTRGQQVTLRCSPISGHKSVSWYQQVLGQGPQFIFQYYEKEERGRGNFPDRFSARQFPNYSSELNVNALLLGDSALYLCASSTAQYGYTFGSGTRLTVV.

The rearrangement joins TRBV27 to TRBJ2-7; the match to TRBD2 covers 13 bases. The CDR3 contains 17 residues. Germline lookup yields CDR1 MNHEY and CDR2 SMNVEV (reference sequence). J lost 3 bases, V lost 5 bases, and 10 bases had no gene match. The CDR3 region is CASSTGLAGAQLYEQYF. The CDR3 DNA is TGTGCCAGCAGTACAGGACTAGCGGGGGCCCAACTCTACGAGCAGTACTTC.

This clone was detected only once. This sequence joins TRBV28 and TRBJ2-5; 11 nucleotides match TRBD1. The CDR3 runs to 17 residues. CDR1 MDHEN and CDR2 SYDVKM come from the germline V gene. V shed 7 bases, J shed 4 bases, and the junction held 14 bases outside the gene matches. CDR3 nucleotides: TGTGCCAGCACCTCACCTCCCGGGACAGGGGGGGGAGAGACCCAGTACTTC. Protein: CASTSPPGTGGGETQYF.

There are a few counts of this clone. The V call is TRBV27, the J call TRBJ1-6, with 10 bases that match TRBD1. The CDR3 length is 13 residues. Losses at the gene ends were 6 bases for V and 16 bases for J; bases not matched to a gene: 9. Germline V gives CDR1 MNHEY, CDR2 SMNVEV (reference sequence). CDR3 amino acids: CASRGDRGPRLHF. The CDR3 DNA reads TGTGCCAGCAGGGGGGACAGGGGCCCGCGACTCCACTTT.

V gene TRBV15 combines with J gene TRBJ2-1; TRBD1 matches at 10 bases. This CDR3 comprises 15 residues. CDR1 and CDR2 from the germline V gene are LNHNV and YYDKDF (reference sequence). V lost 6 bases, J lost 8 bases, and 10 bases stayed unmatched. The DNA for the CDR3 is TGTGCCACCAGGGACTGGACAGGGGGGGATCATGAGCAGTTCTTC. Translating gives CATRDWTGGDHEQFF.

The rearrangement uses TRBV30 and TRBJ1-1; D gene uncertain. The CDR3 totals 19 residues. The V gene's germline CDR1 is GTSNPN and CDR2 SVGIG (reference sequence). Trimming shortened V by 2 bases and J by 6 bases, and 31 bases separated the two germline ends. The CDR3, as DNA: TGTGCCTGGAGTCGCAAATCATCCCGACTGGTACGGTCGGGTTCTGAAGCTTTCTTT. Amino acids: CAWSRKSSRLVRSGSEAFF.

V gene TRBV4-1 combines with J gene TRBJ1-6; maybe TRBD1 (5 bases). The germline V and J ends were trimmed by 0 bases and 8 bases, with 11 bases remaining between them. The CDR3 contains 15 residues. Germline V CDR1 and CDR2: MGHRA, YSYEKL. In DNA, the CDR3 is TGCGCCAGCAGCCAAGATGCAGCCAGGGATTCACCCCTCCACTTT. Translating gives CASSQDAARDSPLHF.

The chain combines TRBV29-1 with TRBJ2-4, with 11 bases fitting TRBD1. Trimming removed 6 bases from V and 3 bases from J; junction bases left unmatched: 4. CDR1 SQVTM and CDR2 ANQGSEA come from the germline V gene. The CDR3 consists of 14 residues. CDR3 residues: CSVHGTGGKNIQYF. In DNA form, the CDR3 reads TGCAGCGTACACGGGACAGGGGGCAAAAACATTCAGTACTTC.